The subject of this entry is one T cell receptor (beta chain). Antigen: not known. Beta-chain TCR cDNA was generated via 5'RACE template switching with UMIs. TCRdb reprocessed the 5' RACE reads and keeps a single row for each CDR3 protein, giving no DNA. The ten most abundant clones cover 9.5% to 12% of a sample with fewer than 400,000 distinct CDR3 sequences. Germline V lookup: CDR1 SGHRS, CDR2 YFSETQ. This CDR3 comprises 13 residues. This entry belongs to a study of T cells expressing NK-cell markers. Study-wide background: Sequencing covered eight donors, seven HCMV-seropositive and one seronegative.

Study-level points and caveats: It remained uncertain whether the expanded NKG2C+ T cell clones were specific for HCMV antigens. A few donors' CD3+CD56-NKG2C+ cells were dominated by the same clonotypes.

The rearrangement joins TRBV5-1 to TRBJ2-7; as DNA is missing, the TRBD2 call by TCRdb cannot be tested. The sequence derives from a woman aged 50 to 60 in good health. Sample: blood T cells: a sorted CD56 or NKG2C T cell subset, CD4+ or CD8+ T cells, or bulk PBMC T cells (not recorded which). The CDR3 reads CASRAGLQGEQYF.